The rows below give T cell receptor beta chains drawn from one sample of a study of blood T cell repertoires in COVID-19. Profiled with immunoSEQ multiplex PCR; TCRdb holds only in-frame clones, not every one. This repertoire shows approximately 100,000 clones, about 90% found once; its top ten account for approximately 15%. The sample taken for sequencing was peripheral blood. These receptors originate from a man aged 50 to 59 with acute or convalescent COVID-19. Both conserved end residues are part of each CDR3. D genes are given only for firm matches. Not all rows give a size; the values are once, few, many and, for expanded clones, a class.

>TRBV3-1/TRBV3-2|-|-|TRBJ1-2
CASGGVDYGYTF
TGTGCCAGCGGGGGGGTTGACTATGGCTACACCTTC
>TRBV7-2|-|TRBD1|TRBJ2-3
CASNPGGRDTQYF
TGTGCCAGCAATCCAGGGGGTCGGGATACGCAGTATTTT
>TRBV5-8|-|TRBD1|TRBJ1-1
CASSLGTGGTTEAFF
TGTGCCAGCAGCTTGGGGACAGGGGGGACCACTGAAGCTTTCTTT
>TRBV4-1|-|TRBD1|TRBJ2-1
CASSQASGQGYNEQFF
TGCGCCAGCAGCCAAGCGTCGGGACAGGGGTACAATGAGCAGTTCTTC
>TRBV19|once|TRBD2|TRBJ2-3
CASLVMGGDTDTQYF
TGTGCCAGTTTAGTTATGGGGGGGGACACAGATACGCAGTATTTT
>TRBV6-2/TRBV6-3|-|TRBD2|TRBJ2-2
CASSRLAANTGELFF
TGTGCCAGCAGCCGACTAGCGGCGAACACCGGGGAGCTGTTTTTT
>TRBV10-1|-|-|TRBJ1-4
CASSARGTNEKLFF
TGCGCCAGCAGTGCCCGGGGGACTAATGAAAAACTGTTTTTT
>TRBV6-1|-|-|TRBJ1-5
CASSALAGTNYKPQHF
TGTGCCAGCAGTGCCTTAGCCGGGACAAACTACAAGCCCCAGCATTTT
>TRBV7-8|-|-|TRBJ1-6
CASSLGDLKALHF
TGTGCCAGCAGCTTGGGGGACTTGAAGGCCCTCCACTTT
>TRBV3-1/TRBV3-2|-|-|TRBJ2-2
CASSQGTGELFF
TGTGCCAGCAGTCAGGGGACCGGGGAGCTGTTTTTT
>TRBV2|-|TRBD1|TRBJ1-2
CASRWEQGADGYTF
TGTGCCAGCAGATGGGAACAGGGGGCGGATGGCTACACCTTC
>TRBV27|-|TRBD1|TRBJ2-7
CASSSAGQGPHEQYF
TGTGCCAGCAGTTCTGCTGGACAGGGGCCCCACGAGCAGTACTTC
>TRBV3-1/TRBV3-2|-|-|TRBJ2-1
CASSQDFGLGYNEQFF
TGTGCCAGCAGCCAAGATTTCGGACTCGGCTACAATGAGCAGTTCTTC
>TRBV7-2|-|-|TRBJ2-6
CASSLVGGGTSGANVLTF
TGTGCCAGCAGCTTAGTGGGGGGGGGCACCTCTGGGGCCAACGTCCTGACTTTC
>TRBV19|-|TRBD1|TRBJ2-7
CASSIGQGLSYEQYF
TGTGCCAGTAGTATCGGACAGGGGCTCTCCTACGAGCAGTACTTC
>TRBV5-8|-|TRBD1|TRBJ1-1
CASSSWTGGKLDTEAFF
TGTGCCAGCAGCTCCTGGACAGGGGGAAAGTTGGACACTGAAGCTTTCTTT
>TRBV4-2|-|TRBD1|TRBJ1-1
CASSPLGQGLGNTEAFF
TGTGCCAGCAGCCCCCTGGGACAGGGTTTGGGGAACACTGAAGCTTTCTTT
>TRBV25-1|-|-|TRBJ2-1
CAVTAGAVNEQFF
TGTGCCGTAACGGCGGGGGCAGTCAATGAGCAGTTCTTC
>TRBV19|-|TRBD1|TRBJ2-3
CASSTDRDRTQYF
TGTGCCAGTAGTACCGACAGGGACCGTACGCAGTATTTT
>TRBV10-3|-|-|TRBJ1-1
CATTGLLMNTEAFF
TGTGCCACGACAGGACTGCTCATGAACACTGAAGCTTTCTTT
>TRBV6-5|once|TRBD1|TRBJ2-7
CASSRDQGVYEQYF
TGTGCCAGCAGTCGTGATCAGGGGGTGTACGAGCAGTACTTC
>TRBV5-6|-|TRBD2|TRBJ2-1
CASSPPPSGAYNEQFF
TGTGCCAGCAGCCCCCCGCCTAGCGGGGCTTACAATGAGCAGTTCTTC
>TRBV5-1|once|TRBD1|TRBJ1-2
CASSLLGQINYGYTF
TGCGCCAGCAGCTTGTTGGGACAGATCAACTATGGCTACACCTTC
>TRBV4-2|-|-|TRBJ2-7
CASSQESQGWYEQYF
TGTGCCAGCAGCCAAGAATCCCAGGGATGGTACGAGCAGTACTTC
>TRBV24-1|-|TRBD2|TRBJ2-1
CATSDLSGGGRTPINEQFF
TGTGCCACCAGTGATTTGAGCGGCGGGGGGCGAACACCAATTAATGAGCAGTTCTTC
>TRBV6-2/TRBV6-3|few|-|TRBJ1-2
CASSERTYGYTF
TGTGCCAGCAGTGAGCGTACCTATGGCTACACCTTC
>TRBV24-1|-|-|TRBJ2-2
CATSDTYLRGMNTGELFF
TGTGCCACCAGTGACACTTACCTCAGGGGAATGAACACCGGGGAGCTGTTTTTT
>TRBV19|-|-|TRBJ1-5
CASSIGGWQPQHF
TGTGCCAGTAGTATAGGGGGCTGGCAGCCCCAGCATTTT
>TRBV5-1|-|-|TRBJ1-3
CASSLEPPDSGNTIYF
TGCGCCAGCAGCTTGGAACCACCAGACAGCGGAAACACCATATATTTT
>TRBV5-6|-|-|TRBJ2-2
CASSLAGRGGGELFF
TGTGCCAGCAGCTTGGCCGGACGGGGTGGCGGGGAGCTGTTTTTT
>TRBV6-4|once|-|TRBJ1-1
CASRENPRNTEAFF
TGTGCCAGCAGGGAGAATCCAAGGAACACTGAAGCTTTCTTT
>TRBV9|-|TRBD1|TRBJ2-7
CASSVGTGEPYEQYF
TGTGCCAGCAGCGTGGGGACAGGGGAACCCTACGAGCAGTACTTC
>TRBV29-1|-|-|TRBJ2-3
CSAGKAGVPQDTQYF
TGCAGCGCGGGAAAGGCAGGGGTACCCCAAGATACGCAGTATTTT
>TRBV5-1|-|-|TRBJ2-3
CASSVDRKSTDTQYF
TGCGCCAGCAGCGTCGACAGGAAAAGCACAGATACGCAGTATTTT
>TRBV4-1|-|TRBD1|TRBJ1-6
CASSQDGGTERSPLHF
TGCGCCAGCAGCCAAGATGGTGGGACAGAGCGATCACCCCTCCACTTT
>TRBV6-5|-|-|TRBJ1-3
CASAGSGNTIYF
TGTGCCAGCGCAGGATCTGGAAACACCATATATTTT
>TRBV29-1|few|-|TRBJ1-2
CSVEEQGRYGYTF
TGCAGCGTTGAAGAGCAGGGTCGCTATGGCTACACCTTC
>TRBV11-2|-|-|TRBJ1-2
CASRAGDLPHF
TGTGCCAGCAGAGCGGGGGATTTGCCTCACTTC
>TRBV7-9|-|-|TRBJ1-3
CASSPQMVRWNTIYF
TGTGCCAGCAGCCCCCAAATGGTCCGGTGGAACACCATATATTTT
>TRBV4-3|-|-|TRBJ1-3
CASSQVASVGTGNTIYF
TGCGCCAGCAGCCAAGTAGCGTCTGTTGGGACTGGAAACACCATATATTTT
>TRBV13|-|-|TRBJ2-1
CASSLSGMASYNEQFF
TGTGCCAGCAGCCTCTCCGGGATGGCCTCCTACAATGAGCAGTTCTTC
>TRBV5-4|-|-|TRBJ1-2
CASSLVGQRLYGYTF
TGTGCCAGCAGCTTGGTAGGACAGCGACTCTATGGCTACACCTTC
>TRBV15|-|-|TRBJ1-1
CATRWALNTEAFF
TGTGCCACCAGGTGGGCCTTGAACACTGAAGCTTTCTTT
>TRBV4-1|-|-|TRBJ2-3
CASSQHGGGELTDTQYF
TGCGCCAGCAGCCAACATGGCGGCGGGGAGCTCACAGATACGCAGTATTTT
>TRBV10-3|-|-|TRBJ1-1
CAISDSVLNTEAFF
TGTGCCATCAGTGACTCCGTTTTGAACACTGAAGCTTTCTTT
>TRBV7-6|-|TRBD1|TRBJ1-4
CASSDRGQNEKLFF
TGTGCCAGCAGCGACAGGGGCCAGAACGAAAAACTGTTTTTT
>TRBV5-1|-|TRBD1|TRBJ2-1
CASSLDGTGRYAEQFF
TGCGCCAGCAGCTTAGACGGGACAGGGAGGTATGCTGAGCAGTTCTTC
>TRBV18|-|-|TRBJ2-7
CASSPSSSVGPLSYEQYF
TGTGCCAGCTCACCAAGCTCTTCGGTGGGCCCACTGTCCTACGAGCAGTACTTC
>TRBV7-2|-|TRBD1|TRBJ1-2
CASSPEGATLGYGYTF
TGTGCCAGCAGCCCCGAGGGGGCCACGTTGGGCTATGGCTACACCTTC
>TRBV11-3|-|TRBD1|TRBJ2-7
CASSLDRQGFYEQYF
TGTGCCAGCAGCTTAGACAGACAGGGCTTCTACGAGCAGTACTTC
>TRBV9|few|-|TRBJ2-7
CASSGGGLSLNEQYF
TGTGCCAGCAGCGGTGGGGGACTGAGCTTGAACGAGCAGTACTTC
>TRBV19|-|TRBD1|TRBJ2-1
CASSIRAQGVDNEQFF
TGTGCCAGTAGTATAAGGGCCCAGGGGGTTGACAATGAGCAGTTCTTC
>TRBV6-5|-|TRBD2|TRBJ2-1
CASSLTPGGVTMRQFF
TGTGCCAGCAGTTTAACACCGGGGGGGGTGACAATGAGGCAGTTCTTC
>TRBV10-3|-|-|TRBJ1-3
CAISEGAVGNTIYF
TGTGCCATCAGTGAGGGGGCTGTTGGAAACACCATATATTTT
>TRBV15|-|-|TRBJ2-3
CATSRGGGGEDTQYF
TGTGCCACCAGCAGAGGAGGCGGAGGGGAGGATACGCAGTATTTT